This T cell receptor beta chain emerged from a study of cytomegalovirus exposure and HLA in healthy donors. From germline, CDR1 is MDHEN and CDR2 SYDVKM. The CDR3 is 13 amino acids. Trimming cost V 4 bases and J 8 bases, with 15 bases left between them. Healthy individuals who donated bone marrow served as the donors. PCR employed 60 Vbeta and 13 Jbeta primers. Sequencing was performed with immunoSEQ multiplex PCR; in TCRdb, only in-frame clones are kept and a portion is missing. The repertoire holds 110,000 to 150,000 clones, with around 80% as singletons. This clone was recorded once. No antigen is known for it. The study's findings and limits: Reportedly, cytomegalovirus status was diagnosed with high sensitivity and specificity. Follow-up analysis seemed to connect common viral pathogens with several of the most significant clusters identified. Later work associated over 15,000 TCR beta sequences with HLA alleles at 0.05 false discovery rate.

Sequencing was done on a sample of PBMCs. This receptor was obtained from a female donor in good health and CMV-seronegative. The chain is built from TRBV28 and TRBJ2-7, with D tentatively TRBD2 (5 bases). For the CDR3, the DNA is TGTGCCAGCAGTTCGGGGTTCGATGGGAAGCAGTACTTC. Residues: CASSSGFDGKQYF.